This T cell receptor (beta chain) originates from a study of beta chain features in type 1 diabetes. Study observations and caveats: People with Type 1 diabetes carried modestly yet significantly shorter TCRB CDR3s in all four CD4+ subsets. Naive, central memory and regulatory TCRB repertoires appeared more similar among patients than healthy donors. Type 1 diabetes patients showed fewer insertions and more deletions at VDJ junctions.

Germline V gives CDR1 LNHDA, CDR2 SQIVND (reference sequence). The CDR3 is made up of 14 amino acids. The V end lost 6 bases, the J end lost 2 bases, and 8 bases lay between the germline ends. Blood was drawn once from each donor into heparinised tubes. The draws averaged around 120 mL. About this clone itself: The antigen is not known.

Of the isolated RNA, all was reverse transcribed, and so the sequenced material was expressed TCRB transcripts. Profiled with immunoSEQ multiplex PCR; TCRdb holds only in-frame clones, not every one. The table records about 450,000 clones, around 10% of them present only once. V and J are TRBV19 and TRBJ2-6; D is undetermined. The source is a woman aged 18-29 years in good health. Sequenced input: naive CD4+ T cells from blood. The CDR3 region has the DNA TGTGCCAGTAGGTTTGGGACTGGGGCCAACGTCCTGACTTTC. Its protein is CASRFGTGANVLTF. The complete variable domain, with remaining parts taken from reference TRBV19 and TRBJ2-6, reads DGGITQSPKYLFRKEGQNVTLSCEQNLNHDAMYWYRQDPGQGLRLIYYSQIVNDFQKGDIAEGYSVSREKKESFPLTVTSAQKNPTAFYLCASRFGTGANVLTFGAGSRLTVL.